Listed here are 8 T cell receptor beta chains from one sample, sequenced in a study of CD8+ T cells in alopecia areata. It was cDNA, reverse transcribed from extracted RNA, that served as the sequencing template. The data were produced by immunoSEQ multiplex PCR, yet TCRdb's version contains in-frame clones alone and is incomplete. The data hold around 120,000 clones, with under 40% observed a single time. Sequenced: CD4+ T cells sorted from blood. The receptors originated from a human donor with alopecia areata.

V usage is TRBV7-3 and J usage is TRBJ1-1; D might be TRBD1 (5 bases). Germline CDR1 reads SGHTA; CDR2 reads FQGTGA. The CDR3 length is 14 residues. Trimming stripped 5 bases from V and 1 base from J, with 11 bases between. CDR3 nucleotide sequence: TGTGCCAGCAGCCTTTCAGGGTGGAACACTGAAGCTTTCTTT. This gives the protein CASSLSGWNTEAFF.

The rearrangement uses TRBV18 and TRBJ1-5, with 9 nucleotides matching TRBD1. V lost 3 bases, J lost 8 bases, and 2 bases stayed unmatched. The CDR3 loop spans 13 amino acids. The germline V gene encodes CDR1 KGHSH and CDR2 LQKENI. The CDR3, as DNA: TGTGCCAGCTCACCCGACAGGGGGGAGCCCCAGCATTTT. Amino acid sequence: CASSPDRGEPQHF.

This sequence joins TRBV7-9 and TRBJ2-5; 11 bases match TRBD2. Germline V lookup: CDR1 SEHNR, CDR2 FQNEAQ (reference sequence). With V trimmed by 0 bases and J by 3 bases, 0 bases remained unmatched. The CDR3 is 15 residues long. The CDR3 protein is CASSLAGLAEETQYF. CDR3 in DNA: TGTGCCAGCAGCTTAGCGGGACTAGCGGAAGAGACCCAGTACTTC.

The J gene is TRBJ1-2, the V gene TRBV12-5; D is unclear. V gave up 6 bases and J gave up 2 bases, with 7 bases separating them. Germline V CDR1 and CDR2: LGHNT, FRNRAP. This CDR3 contains 12 residues. DNA for the CDR3: TGTGCTAGTGGGGGGTCCAACTATGGCTACACCTTC. Protein sequence: CASGGSNYGYTF.

This sequence joins TRBV5-6 and TRBJ2-7; D is unclear. V lost 3 bases, J lost 2 bases, and 6 bases lay in between. The CDR3 spans 12 residues. Germline V lookup: CDR1 SGHDT, CDR2 YYEEEE. CDR3 amino acids: CASSSQAYEQYF. The CDR3 bases are TGTGCCAGCAGCTCCCAAGCCTACGAGCAGTACTTC.

This clone has only a few counts. The chain has TRBV7-8 and TRBJ2-1, with 9 bases that match TRBD1. The trim removed 5 bases at V and 3 bases at J, leaving 5 bases unmatched. CDR3 size: 15 residues. The germline CDR1 and CDR2 sequences are SGHVS and FQNEAQ. The DNA of the CDR3 is TGTGCCAGCAGCGCGGACAGGGGCCTCTACAATGAGCAGTTCTTC. As protein: CASSADRGLYNEQFF. The full variable domain, rest sourced from reference TRBV7-8 and TRBJ2-1, is GAGVSQSPRYKVAKRGQDVALRCDPISGHVSLFWYQQALGQGPEFLTYFQNEAQLDKSGLPSDRFFAERPEGSVSTLKIQRTQQEDSAVYLCASSADRGLYNEQFFGPGTRLTVL.

The chain uses TRBV10-2 and TRBJ2-1; 11 nucleotides agree with TRBD2. The CDR3 length is 14 residues. V was pared by 10 bases and J by 4 bases, with 6 bases of the junction left unmatched. The germline CDR1 and CDR2 sequences are WSHSY and SAAADI. The CDR3 sequence: CATTTSGMYNEQFF. The CDR3, as DNA: TGCGCCACCACGACTAGCGGGATGTACAATGAGCAGTTCTTC.

This clone was counted a single time. The gene calls are TRBV30 and TRBJ1-1; possibly TRBD1 for D (6 bases). The CDR3 spans 13 residues. V lost 2 bases to trimming and J lost 4 bases, with 11 bases between them. Germline V lookup: CDR1 GTSNPN, CDR2 SVGIG (reference sequence). The CDR3 reads CAWSLQGITEAFF. The CDR3, as DNA: TGTGCCTGGAGTTTACAGGGAATCACTGAAGCTTTCTTT.